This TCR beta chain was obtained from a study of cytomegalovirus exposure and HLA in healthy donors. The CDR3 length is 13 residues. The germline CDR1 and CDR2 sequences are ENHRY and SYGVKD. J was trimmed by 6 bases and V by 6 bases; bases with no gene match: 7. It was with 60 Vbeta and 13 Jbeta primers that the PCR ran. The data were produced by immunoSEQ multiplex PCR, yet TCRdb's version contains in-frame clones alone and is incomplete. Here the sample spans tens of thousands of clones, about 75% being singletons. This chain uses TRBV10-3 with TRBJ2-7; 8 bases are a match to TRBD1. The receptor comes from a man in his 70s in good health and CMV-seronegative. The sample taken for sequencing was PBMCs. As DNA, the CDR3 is TGTGCCATCAGGGCTACCAGGGGGCCCGAGCAGTACTTC. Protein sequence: CAIRATRGPEQYF.